This TCR beta chain was captured by sequencing in a study of metastatic and nonmetastatic thyroid tumors. For the study at large: It was across blood and tumor or nodule tissue from malignant and benign thyroid patients that repertoires were compared. General study results and limits: Malignant thyroid tumors reportedly exceeded benign nodules significantly in TCR beta diversity, with the difference appearing in blood and tumor.

This clone was recorded many times. Its antigen is not known. Original analysis: The distant-metastasis classifier for papillary thyroid cancer was built from CDR3 differences across clinicopathological groups. TCRdb reprocessed the PCR reads using MiXCR. The V and J calls here are based on TCRdb, not the publication. The sample lists 20,000 to 25,000 clones, approximately 16% seen once, with about 9.4% in the top ten. Not a single patient had been given any form of treatment at any point before undergoing thyroid surgery. Germline CDR1 and CDR2: LNHDA and SQIVND (reference sequence). V dropped 0 bases and J dropped 9 bases, with 14 bases sitting between them. This CDR3 is built from 15 residues.

The specimen sequenced was tumor tissue. This TCR derives from a female donor with papillary thyroid cancer or a benign thyroid nodule (not recorded which). Some clones in this sample may be carry-over from other donors' samples. The chain uses TRBV19 and TRBJ2-2; D possibly corresponds to TRBD1 (6 bases). In DNA, the CDR3 is TGTGCCAGTAGTATAGATTCACCAGGGGTCAGGGAGCTGTTTTTT. Translated: CASSIDSPGVRELFF.